This T cell receptor (beta chain) was captured by sequencing in a study of T cell repertoires in aging, cancer and after chemotherapy (dated by TCRdb to between 2018 and 2020). As for the study more broadly: Six donor age groups were covered, ranging from 30 or younger up to 70 or older, and each group contained at least three individuals. In the solid tumor group, paired pre- and post-chemotherapy samples were obtained from brain tumor (glioblastoma) patients receiving temozolomide-based therapy. Peripheral blood TCR beta repertoires from healthy donors and cancer patients were profiled to examine immunoaging and T cell reconstitution after chemotherapy. Some 9 million TCR reads were contained in the full dataset. A cohort of about 220 cancer patients (approximately 90 with hematological and 124 with solid cancers) was assembled, and approximately 97 healthy donors were included as a reference group. Beyond this particular receptor, the publication reports: Compared with age-matched healthy donors, untreated patients with either hematological or solid cancers had significantly lower TCR diversity in the blood along with higher clonality. Declining TCR diversity with age in healthy donors was mainly explained by loss of richness; in cancer patients, loss of evenness also contributed. Median generation probability increased over the chemotherapy interval in both cancer cohorts, suggesting repertoire reconstitution through rebound thymic output. The authors noted that the repertoire data do not allow conclusions about immunological memory after chemotherapy.

From the germline V gene (reference sequence), CDR1 is DFQATT and CDR2 is SNEGSKA. Inclusive of the bounding cysteine and phenylalanine, the CDR3 is 14 residues long. Just the 42-base CDR3 DNA is kept, in frame starting at base 1. The V end gives up 6 bases and the J end 3 bases, leaving 7 bases in the junction not matched to a gene. A remark on this clonotype: Its specific antigen is unknown. Qualities for individual bases were not recorded, and no much larger clone is one base off.

Genomic DNA extracted from peripheral blood, rather than sorted cells or RNA, was used as the source for amplification of TCR beta rearrangements. Rearranged TRB sequences spanning V, D and J segments were amplified in a multiplex touch-down PCR with a mixed TRB-A/B primer pool. Two consecutive PCR reactions with Phusion HS II polymerase added Illumina adapters and sample indices to the amplicons. The amplicons were purified from gel with the NucleoSpin Gel and PCR Clean-up kit and then assessed with Qubit and an Agilent 2100 Bioanalyzer. Sequencing of libraries was carried out on an Illumina MiSeq in 600-cycle, single-indexed, paired-end runs. The study's own analysis went as follows. Processing of the TRB sequences was carried out with MiXCR versions 2.12 and 3.0.5. Each unique CDR3 nucleotide sequence counted as one clone, and only productive sequences with at least two reads were retained. The repertoire metrics were Shannon diversity, evenness, clonality (defined as one minus evenness), and alpha-parameterized diversity profiles covering alpha 0 to 5. Generation probabilities of clones in paired pre- and post-chemotherapy samples were computed with the IGoR algorithm. Using fastp at Q25 and MiXCR, TCRdb reprocessed the public reads and kept productive beta chains. Duplicate CDR3 protein sequences are folded into a single record with the most common DNA and genes. TCRdb assigned the V and J calls; the authors' analysis was not used. Across this sample there are about 4,100 distinct CDR3 sequences, with roughly 25% seen only once. Of the sample, 13% to 15% falls within the top ten clones.

The sequence is built from TRBV20-1 and TRBJ2-7; TRBD2 lines up with 11 middle nucleotides. This TCR derives from a human donor with a solid tumor. Material for sequencing was blood. The DNA sequence reads TGCAGTGCGTTTAGCGGGAGGGGCCACTACGAGCAGTACTTC. This codes for CSAFSGRGHYEQYF.